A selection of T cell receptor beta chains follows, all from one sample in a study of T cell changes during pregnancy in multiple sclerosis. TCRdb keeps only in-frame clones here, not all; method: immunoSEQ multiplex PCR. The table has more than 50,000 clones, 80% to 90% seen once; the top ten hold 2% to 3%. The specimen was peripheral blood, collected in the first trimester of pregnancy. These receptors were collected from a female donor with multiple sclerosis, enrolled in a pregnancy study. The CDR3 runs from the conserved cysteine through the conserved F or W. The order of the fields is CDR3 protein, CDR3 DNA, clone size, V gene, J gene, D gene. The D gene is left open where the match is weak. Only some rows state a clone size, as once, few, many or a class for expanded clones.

CASLGQGMANTGELFF	TGTGCCAGCCTAGGACAGGGCATGGCGAACACCGGGGAGCTGTTTTTT	NA	TRBV18	TRBJ2-2	TRBD1
CASGEQGMFYGYTF	TGCGCCAGCGGAGAGCAGGGGATGTTCTATGGCTACACCTTC	NA	TRBV10-2	TRBJ1-2	NA
CASRATLYEQYF	TGTGCCAGCAGGGCGACTCTCTACGAGCAGTACTTC	NA	TRBV2	TRBJ2-7	NA
CASSVDSASTDTQYF	TGCGCCAGCAGCGTGGACTCCGCTAGCACAGATACGCAGTATTTT	NA	TRBV10-1	TRBJ2-3	NA
CASGPWSTGELFF	TGTGCTAGTGGGCCGTGGTCGACAGGGGAGCTGTTTTTT	NA	TRBV12-5	TRBJ2-2	NA
CASSETLNTGELFF	TGTGCCAGCAGCGAGACACTGAACACCGGGGAGCTGTTTTTT	few	TRBV2	TRBJ2-2	NA
CASSPPLAGETQYF	TGCGCCAGCAGCCCTCCCCTAGCTGGTGAGACCCAGTACTTC	NA	TRBV5-1	TRBJ2-5	NA
CASSLDEGWDTEAFF	TGTGCCAGCAGCTTGGACGAGGGTTGGGACACTGAAGCTTTCTTT	NA	TRBV5-6	TRBJ1-1	NA
CASSRDTRVTEAFF	TGTGCCAGCAGTCGAGACACCCGTGTCACTGAAGCTTTCTTT	NA	TRBV6-5	TRBJ1-1	NA
CASIKQGRRRGTEAFF	TGTGCCAGCATAAAACAAGGTAGGCGCCGGGGCACTGAAGCTTTCTTT	NA	TRBV21-1	TRBJ1-1	NA
CASSIWDRVRQPQHF	TGTGCCAGTAGTATTTGGGACAGGGTGCGTCAGCCCCAGCATTTT	NA	TRBV19	TRBJ1-5	TRBD1
CASKPLAGEGETQYF	TGTGCCAGTAAGCCACTAGCGGGGGAGGGAGAGACCCAGTACTTC	NA	TRBV19	TRBJ2-5	TRBD2
CASSPSFPSSSNEKLFF	TGTGCCAGCAGCCCCTCCTTTCCGAGTTCGTCTAATGAAAAACTGTTTTTT	NA	TRBV7-9	TRBJ1-4	NA
CASSVVRVSYEQYF	TGTGCCAGCAGTGTAGTCAGGGTATCCTACGAGCAGTACTTC	NA	TRBV2	TRBJ2-7	NA
CASGFPGGGEQYF	TGTGCTAGTGGTTTCCCAGGGGGCGGCGAGCAGTACTTC	once	TRBV12-5	TRBJ2-7	TRBD1
CASNKKGNRTEAFF	TGTGCCAGTAATAAAAAGGGGAACAGGACTGAAGCTTTCTTT	NA	TRBV21-1	TRBJ1-1	NA
CASDDRGHNSPLHF	TGTGCCAGCGACGACAGGGGTCATAATTCACCCCTCCACTTT	NA	TRBV6-6	TRBJ1-6	TRBD1
CASSPSGTGSLYGYTF	TGTGCCAGTAGCCCCTCGGGGACAGGCAGCCTCTATGGCTACACCTTC	few	TRBV19	TRBJ1-2	TRBD1
CATGRGTEAFF	TGTGCCACCGGCCGGGGGACTGAAGCTTTCTTT	NA	TRBV6-5	TRBJ1-1	NA
CAWSVTRNSGQVQETQYF	TGTGCCTGGAGTGTGACGCGAAACTCCGGACAGGTCCAAGAGACCCAGTACTTC	NA	TRBV30	TRBJ2-5	TRBD1
CASSQDPSEAFF	TGTGCCAGCAGCCAAGATCCGAGTGAAGCTTTCTTT	few	TRBV14	TRBJ1-1	NA
CASSLQGSALGEQFF	TGCGCCAGCAGCCTACAGGGATCTGCGCTTGGGGAGCAGTTCTTC	NA	TRBV5-1	TRBJ2-1	NA
CASSPGGVFTEAFF	TGTGCCAGCAGCCCAGGGGGCGTTTTCACTGAAGCTTTCTTT	NA	TRBV13	TRBJ1-1	TRBD1
CASSGTGELVTEAFF	TGCGCCAGCAGCGGGACAGGGGAGCTTGTCACTGAAGCTTTCTTT	once	TRBV5-1	TRBJ1-1	TRBD1
CASSGAGGITKWTSGGVYNEQFF	TGTGCCAGCAGTGGGGCAGGGGGAATAACGAAATGGACTAGCGGGGGGGTCTACAATGAGCAGTTCTTC	NA	TRBV2	TRBJ2-1	TRBD2
CASSGQGINYGYTF	TGCGCCAGCAGTGGACAGGGGATTAACTATGGCTACACCTTC	NA	TRBV10-2	TRBJ1-2	TRBD1
CASSLLTYSGANVLTF	TGCGCCAGCAGCCTACTAACTTACTCTGGGGCCAACGTCCTGACTTTC	NA	TRBV5-1	TRBJ2-6	NA
CASTQGTGTGSAEAFF	TGTGCCAGTACCCAAGGGACAGGGACGGGGAGCGCTGAAGCTTTCTTT	NA	TRBV6-6	TRBJ1-1	TRBD1
CASSIEQGVTGELFF	TGTGCCAGTAGTATTGAACAGGGAGTCACCGGGGAGCTGTTTTTT	NA	TRBV19	TRBJ2-2	NA